This T cell receptor (beta chain) was sequenced in a study of cytomegalovirus exposure and HLA in healthy donors. A remark on this clone: Its antigen is not known.

Germline CDR1 is SNHLY and CDR2 is FYNNEI. This CDR3 has 14 residues. The J segment lost 1 base and the V segment lost 8 bases, leaving 4 bases of the junction unmatched. A multiplex PCR was run with 60 Vbeta primers and 13 Jbeta primers. Original processing notes: In a later analysis, 75 million to 85 million unique TCR beta chains included roughly 11 million shared by two or more donors. The protocol was immunoSEQ multiplex PCR, while the TCRdb copy is restricted to in-frame clones and leaves out a portion. V and J calls and clone size are as listed in that table; D and trimming were resolved from the DNA. The sample lists approximately 170,000 clones, around 85% occurring once. Broader study findings: Within the data, a cluster of highly shared sequence variants was likely a sequencing artifact. One later analysis reportedly identified an Asian-associated ancestry cluster that showed fewer N-insertions than the roughly 620-donor mean.

This TCR was sampled from a boy aged 2 to 10 in good health and CMV-seronegative. The source material was PBMCs. The chain joins TRBV2 to TRBJ2-4; TRBD2 matches at 8 bases. This CDR3 is CASERERAKNIQYF. The CDR3 DNA is TGTGCCAGCGAGCGGGAGAGGGCCAAAAACATTCAGTACTTC.